This T cell receptor (beta chain) comes out of a study of blood T cell repertoires in COVID-19. Authors' methods: Nucleated cell counts were estimated from reference gene primer amplification. Generated by immunoSEQ multiplex PCR, the TCRdb table keeps only in-frame clones and is missing some. D and trimming come from the DNA, and the V and J calls and clone size come from that table. The data show over 200,000 clones, around 90% seen once. This CDR3 contains 16 residues. Germline values: CDR1 SGHVS, CDR2 FNYEAQ. V was clipped by 2 bases and J by 5 bases; unmatched bases: 6. The chain links TRBV7-6 to TRBJ2-1, with TRBD2 identical over 10 bases. Sequenced sample: peripheral blood. This receptor was taken from a woman aged 25-40 years with acute or convalescent COVID-19. The CDR3 protein is CASSLSGTSAHNEQFF. The CDR3 DNA reads as TGTGCCAGCAGCTTAAGCGGGACTAGCGCCCACAATGAGCAGTTCTTC.